This T cell receptor (beta chain) was found in a study of T cells in Graves' hyperthyroidism and ophthalmopathy. A lack of ophthalmopathy progression within 18 months defined stable Graves' hyperthyroidism. The CDR3 regions of TCR beta were amplified from RNA transcripts. The HTBI primer set was used in a first-round RT-PCR of the TCR CDR3. TCRdb reprocessed the multiplex PCR reads with MiXCR, giving one entry per CDR3 protein. The repertoire holds some 510,000 distinct CDR3 sequences, with about 45% as singletons. This CDR3 has 15 amino acids. The germline V and J ends were trimmed by 0 bases and 0 bases, with 8 bases remaining between them. CDR1 and CDR2 from the germline V gene are WNHNN and SYGVQD (reference sequence).

This chain links TRBV10-1 with TRBJ1-1; D is unresolved. The material sequenced was peripheral blood or thyroid tissue (not recorded which). This clonotype was obtained from a woman aged 18 to 35 with Graves' hyperthyroidism. In DNA form, the CDR3 reads TGCGCCAGCAGTGAGTCTCGGGGTATGAACACTGAAGCTTTCTTT. Translating it yields CASSESRGMNTEAFF.